This T cell receptor (beta chain) was found in a study of CD8 T cells in Susac syndrome. Reverse transcription used about 0.5 to 1 ug RNA and random hexamers. TCRdb analysed the immunoSEQ multiplex PCR reads with MiXCR anew, one entry per CDR3 protein. The sample lists under 550,000 distinct CDR3 sequences; 75% to 90% were seen once. The authors sequenced TCR beta from blood CD8+ and CD4+ T cells. Patients with stable or active relapsing-remitting disease, all of them treatment-naive, made up the multiple sclerosis controls. Notes on the study in general: It was acknowledged in the study that its TCR sequencing and HLA analysis involved a relatively small number of individuals.

On this clonotype itself: No antigen is known for it.

This TCR was sampled from a human donor with multiple sclerosis. Sample: CD8+ T cells from PBMCs.

The CDR3 sequence is CSVEDRRQGANTGELFF. CDR3 DNA: TGCAGCGTTGAAGATAGGCGGCAGGGGGCGAACACCGGGGAGCTGTTTTTT. This sequence joins TRBV29-1 and TRBJ2-2; TRBD1 matches 7 bases. The germline CDR1 and CDR2 sequences are SQVTM and ANQGSEA. This CDR3 has 17 residues. Trimming at V came to 0 bases and at J to 0 bases, leaving 7 bases not matched to a gene.